These 2 T cell receptor beta chains share one sample of origin, sequenced in a study of T cell responses to AZD1222 COVID-19 vaccine. Generated by immunoSEQ multiplex PCR, the TCRdb table keeps only in-frame clones and is missing some. In the table there are about 130,000 clones, 94% of which are singletons. Here the sequenced sample was peripheral blood, taken on day 0 of AZD1222 vaccination. These receptors came from an adult in good health.

V is TRBV24-1 and J is TRBJ2-3; tentatively, D is TRBD2 (6 bases). Germline V gene sequence: CDR1 KGHDR, CDR2 SFDVKD. Between the trimmed V and J ends, which lost 3 bases and 4 bases, there was a span of 10 bases. This CDR3 comprises 14 residues. The CDR3: CATSDAGPPDTQYF. CDR3 in DNA: TGTGCCACCAGTGATGCGGGACCCCCAGATACGCAGTATTTT.

In its sample, this clone was seen once. The CDR3 loop is CASSLEVAGALYNEQFF. The CDR3 nucleotides read TGTGCCAGCAGCTTGGAGGTAGCGGGAGCTCTGTACAATGAGCAGTTCTTC. This rearrangement joins TRBV5-8 to TRBJ2-1, with 9 bases that match TRBD2. This CDR3 has 17 amino acids. Germline assignment: CDR1 SGHTS and CDR2 YDEGEE. V trimming: 0 bases; J trimming: 4 bases; junction bases outside the gene matches: 8.